This T cell receptor (beta chain) was observed in a study of T cells expressing NK-cell markers. Study observations and caveats: Of the CD8+ T cells in roughly 6 donors, roughly 1.0-7.5% belonged to dominant NKG2C+ clonotypes.

Comments on this clonotype: Its antigen is currently unknown.

The CDR3 runs to 16 residues. Germline CDR1 and CDR2: DFQATT and SNEGSKA (reference sequence). As the method of synthesis, 5'RACE template switching with UMIs yielded TCR beta cDNA. TCRdb processed the 5' RACE reads again and assigns one entry to each CDR3 protein, with no DNA. The listing contains a few hundred thousand distinct CDR3 sequences. The V call is TRBV20-1, the J call TRBJ2-2. This receptor was taken from a man aged 18 to 29 in good health. What was sequenced was blood T cells: a sorted CD56 or NKG2C T cell subset, CD4+ or CD8+ T cells, or bulk PBMC T cells (not recorded which). The CDR3 here is CSARDRKVQKTGELFF.